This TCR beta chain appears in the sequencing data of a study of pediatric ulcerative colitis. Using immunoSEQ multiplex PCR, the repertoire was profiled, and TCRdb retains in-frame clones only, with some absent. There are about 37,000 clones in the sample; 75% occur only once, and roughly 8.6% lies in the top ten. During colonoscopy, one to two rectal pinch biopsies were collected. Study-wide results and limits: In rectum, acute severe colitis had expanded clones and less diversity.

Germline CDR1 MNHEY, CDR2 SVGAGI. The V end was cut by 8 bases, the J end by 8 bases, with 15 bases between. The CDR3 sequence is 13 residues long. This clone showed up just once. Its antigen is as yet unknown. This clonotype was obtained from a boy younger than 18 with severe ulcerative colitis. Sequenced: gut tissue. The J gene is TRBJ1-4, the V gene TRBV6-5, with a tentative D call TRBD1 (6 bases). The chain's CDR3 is CASGRTALEKLFF. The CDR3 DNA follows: TGTGCCAGCGGTAGGACAGCTTTAGAAAAACTGTTTTTT.